These 6 T cell receptor beta chains share one sample of origin, sequenced in a study of blood T cell repertoires in COVID-19. Sequenced by immunoSEQ multiplex PCR; TCRdb stores in-frame clones only, minus some. The sample contains around 260,000 clones, over 75% of which appear only once. Sequencing used peripheral blood. The receptors originated from a woman aged 45-65 years with acute or convalescent COVID-19.

The J gene is TRBJ2-3, the V gene TRBV27, with 9 bases matching TRBD2. The V and J ends lost 6 bases and 4 bases, in that order; junction bases with no gene match: 14. CDR3 length equals 17 residues. CDR1 and CDR2 (germline): MNHEY, SMNVEV (reference sequence). CDR3: CASSSPGAGGVADTQYF. The CDR3 nucleotides are TGTGCCAGCAGCTCTCCCGGAGCGGGAGGAGTCGCAGATACGCAGTATTTT.

The chain recombines TRBV24-1 with TRBJ2-1, with 9 positions matching TRBD2. Trimming at V came to 4 bases and at J to 7 bases, leaving 7 bases not matched to a gene. The CDR3 sequence is 15 residues long. Germline CDR1 is KGHDR and CDR2 is SFDVKD. CDR3 sequence (DNA): TGTGCCACCAGTGACCTAGAGCGGGAGGTGAATGAGCAGTTCTTC. As protein: CATSDLEREVNEQFF.

The chain couples TRBV6-5 to TRBJ2-1; D is perhaps TRBD2 (5 bases). CDR1 and CDR2 from the germline V gene are MNHEY and SVGAGI. This CDR3 contains 13 residues. Deletions cut 7 bases from V and 11 bases from J, with 18 bases between. The CDR3 loop reads CASTPSATSQQFF. CDR3 coding DNA: TGTGCCAGCACGCCCTCAGCAACTAGTCAGCAGTTCTTC.

The chain uses TRBV5-4 and TRBJ1-2; 7 bases line up with TRBD1. CDR1 SGHNT and CDR2 YYREEE come from the germline V gene (reference sequence). V was pared by 3 bases and J by 8 bases, with 13 bases of the junction left unmatched. This CDR3 is 15 amino acids long. CDR3 coding DNA: TGTGCCAGCAGCTCCCCCAGGGGGTCGGGGTTAGGCTACACCTTC. Amino acid sequence: CASSSPRGSGLGYTF.

This sequence joins TRBV7-2 and TRBJ2-1, with D possibly matching TRBD2 (5 bases). The CDR3 length is 15 residues. Germline V gene lookup returns CDR1 SGHTA and CDR2 FQGNSA. V lost 2 bases, J lost 5 bases, and 13 bases lay in between. CDR3 loop: CASSLSGGSHNEQFF. The CDR3 nucleotides read TGTGCCAGCAGCTTAAGTGGAGGATCTCACAATGAGCAGTTCTTC.

The V call is TRBV7-3, the J call TRBJ1-6; 7 bases match TRBD1. V trimming: 4 bases; J trimming: 7 bases; junction bases outside the gene matches: 4. There are 14 residues in the CDR3. Germline CDR1 reads SGHTA; CDR2 reads FQGTGA. The DNA of the CDR3 is TGTGCCAGCAGCTGGGACAGTGGCAATTCACCCCTCCACTTT. The encoded protein is CASSWDSGNSPLHF.